What follows describes a single T cell receptor (beta chain). No antigen is known for it. The table came from immunoSEQ multiplex PCR; TCRdb's copy has only in-frame clones and leaves some out. The sample carries 2 million or so clones, approximately 95% recorded once. The sample comes from a study of shared clonotypes between healthy human individuals. Study-wide points: Estimated clonotype richness was generally higher in naive than memory subsets. With few donors, the genetic and exposure-history diversity represented was limited.

CDR1 LNHDA and CDR2 SQIVND come from the germline V gene (reference sequence). The CDR3 loop spans 15 amino acids. The V gene end was trimmed by 3 bases and the J gene end by 1 base; junction bases not matched to a gene: 1. CD4+ cells underwent separation, giving CD45RA+ naive and CD45RA-negative memory subsets. The material sequenced was naive CD4+ T cells sorted from blood. Subset reported: CD45RA+ positively selected. The clonotype was recovered from a man between 18 and 35 years old in good health. This chain connects TRBV19 to TRBJ2-2; 8 nucleotides agree with TRBD2. The CDR3 region has the DNA TGTGCCAGTAGTATTAGCGGGGTGAACACCGGGGAGCTGTTTTTT. As protein: CASSISGVNTGELFF.